The 18 T cell receptor beta chains presented below share a single source sample, sequenced in a study of metastatic and nonmetastatic thyroid tumors. Using MiXCR, TCRdb re-called clones from the PCR reads. The sample lists 50,000 to 70,000 clones, under 5% occurring once. Patients underwent thyroid surgery, and none had received any treatment before it. The sequenced sample was blood. The receptors derive from a female donor with papillary thyroid cancer or a benign thyroid nodule (not recorded which). Some clones in this sample may be carry-over from other donors' samples.

This clone was found many times. The chain links TRBV18 to TRBJ1-3; D is perhaps TRBD1 (6 bases). This CDR3 has 15 residues. Trimming removed 2 bases from V and 4 bases from J, with 12 bases in between. Germline lookup yields CDR1 KGHSH and CDR2 LQKENI. CDR3 coding DNA: TGTGCCAGCTCACCAACCACAGGGTCGGGAAACACCATATATTTT. Amino acid sequence: CASSPTTGSGNTIYF.

There are a few counts of this clone. The chain links TRBV18 to TRBJ1-1; TRBD1 is a possible D gene (5 bases). This CDR3 spans 15 amino acids. V dropped 1 base and J dropped 1 base, with 10 bases sitting between them. Germline assignment: CDR1 KGHSH and CDR2 LQKENI. The CDR3 spells CASSPRLQGNTEAFF. CDR3 nucleotide sequence: TGTGCCAGCTCACCACGGTTGCAGGGGAACACTGAAGCTTTCTTT.

At least ten counts were recorded for this clone. The rearrangement joins TRBV7-3 to TRBJ2-1, with D perhaps matching TRBD2 (6 bases). Trimming pared 1 base from V and 10 bases from J, leaving 14 bases between. This CDR3 has 14 residues. CDR1 is SGHTA and CDR2 is FQGTGA in the germline V gene. CDR3 nucleotides: TGTGCCAGCAGCTTAATACCTAGCGCATCCGAGCAGTTCTTC. This gives the protein CASSLIPSASEQFF.

This clone was found many times. The V and J genes are TRBV7-9 and TRBJ1-3, with D uncertain. The CDR3 covers 14 residues. Germline V gene data show CDR1 as SEHNR and CDR2 as FQNEAQ (reference sequence). With 4 bases removed from V and 0 bases from J, the gap between germline ends came to 7 bases. The CDR3: CASSYGYSGNTIYF. The CDR3, as DNA: TGTGCCAGCAGCTACGGCTACTCTGGAAACACCATATATTTT. Complete variable domain (other parts from reference TRBV7-9 and TRBJ1-3): DTGVSQNPRHKITKRGQNVTFRCDPISEHNRLYWYRQTLGQGPEFLTYFQNEAQLEKSRLLSDRFSAERPKGSFSTLEIQRTEQGDSAMYLCASSYGYSGNTIYFGEGSWLTVV.

This clone was counted only a few times. The chain links TRBV20-1 to TRBJ2-3, with D perhaps matching TRBD2 (6 bases). Germline CDR1 reads DFQATT; CDR2 reads SNEGSKA (reference sequence). The CDR3 is 16 amino acids. V was cut by 3 bases and J by 2 bases, with 18 bases left in between. CDR3 amino acids: CSASSGSGGYTDTQYF. Written as DNA, the CDR3 is TGCAGTGCTAGTTCTGGAAGTGGGGGGTACACAGATACGCAGTATTTT.

This clone was found many times. The rearrangement joins TRBV20-1 to TRBJ1-6; 9 bases map to TRBD1. CDR1 is DFQATT, CDR2 SNEGSKA, per germline (reference sequence). This CDR3 spans 15 amino acids. With V trimmed by 6 bases and J by 7 bases, 10 bases remained unmatched. CDR3 amino acids: CSAKRSTGGNSPLHF. CDR3 nucleotides: TGCAGTGCAAAGAGGTCGACAGGGGGAAATTCACCCCTCCACTTT.

The sample holds many counts of this clone. The chain uses TRBV6-5 and TRBJ2-5; 8 nucleotides line up with TRBD1. This CDR3 region has 15 residues. V was clipped by 1 base and J by 2 bases; unmatched bases: 3. Germline CDR1 MNHEY, CDR2 SVGAGI. The CDR3: CASSYLGQDQETQYF. CDR3 in DNA: TGTGCCAGCAGTTACTTGGGACAGGATCAAGAGACCCAGTACTTC.

This clone has ten or more counts. A much larger clone sits a single nucleotide away, making a read error possible. The genes are TRBV27 and TRBJ1-4, with a tentative D call TRBD1 (6 bases). The germline V and J ends were trimmed by 4 bases and 4 bases, with 10 bases remaining between them. The germline V gene has CDR1 MNHEY and CDR2 SMNVEV (reference sequence). The CDR3 contains 14 residues. CDR3 sequence: CASSWIGGNEKLFF. The DNA of the CDR3 is TGTGCCAGCAGTTGGATAGGGGGTAATGAAAAACTGTTTTTT.

The chain uses TRBV28 and TRBJ2-3, with TRBD2 matching over 16 bases. The junction had 13 bases not matched to a gene; V was cut back by 8 bases and J by 5 bases. The CDR3 covers 18 residues. Germline V gene lookup returns CDR1 MDHEN and CDR2 SYDVKM. CDR3 residues: CASGVPGLAGGGVDTQYF. Written as DNA, the CDR3 is TGTGCCAGCGGGGTACCGGGACTAGCGGGAGGGGGAGTAGATACGCAGTATTTT.

This clone was recorded many times. This chain links TRBV10-3 with TRBJ2-1; TRBD2 matches at 8 bases. The CDR3 extends over 15 amino acids. The V and J ends lost 3 bases and 7 bases, in that order; junction bases with no gene match: 8. CDR1 is ENHRY, CDR2 SYGVKD, per germline. Written as DNA, the CDR3 is TGTGCCATCAGTGACCCAGCGGGAGAGTCAAATGAGCAGTTCTTC. Translating it yields CAISDPAGESNEQFF.

This clone came up many times. The chain recombines TRBV7-8 with TRBJ2-3; a possible D gene is TRBD2 (6 bases). V lost 5 bases and J lost 3, with 18 bases in between. The CDR3 spans 16 residues. The germline CDR1 and CDR2 sequences are SGHVS and FQNEAQ. The CDR3 nucleotides are TGTGCCAGCAGCGGGCAGGAGGGGAGACGGACAGATACGCAGTATTTT. This translates into CASSGQEGRRTDTQYF.

To note about this clone: One junction end disagrees with the germline gene, perhaps due to a read error. Other DNA sequences in the sample encode the same CDR3. The chain has TRBV12-3 or TRBV12-4 and TRBJ1-4; D gene unclear. This CDR3 is built from 13 residues. The CDR3 loop reads CASSPSTNEKLFF. The CDR3 nucleotides are TGTGCAAGCAGTCCGTCAACTAATGAAAAACTGTTTTTT.

This clone has just a few counts. This could be a read error, since a much larger clone is one nucleotide away. V usage is TRBV2 and J usage is TRBJ1-4; a possible D gene is TRBD1 (5 bases). With 0 bases removed from V and 8 bases from J, the gap between germline ends came to 16 bases. The germline CDR1 and CDR2 sequences are SNHLY and FYNNEI. The CDR3 sequence is 16 residues long. The CDR3 spells CASSEARSGSGEKLFF. The CDR3 DNA sequence: TGTGCCAGCAGTGAAGCCCGCTCAGGGTCGGGAGAAAAACTGTTTTTT.

This clone was seen many times. The chain joins TRBV2 to TRBJ1-1; D is perhaps TRBD1 (5 bases). CDR1 is SNHLY and CDR2 is FYNNEI in the germline V gene. The length of the CDR3 is 14 residues. Trimming shortened V by 4 bases and J by 3 bases, and 12 bases separated the two germline ends. As DNA, the CDR3 is TGTGCCAGCAGTGTCAGGGAAGGCGACACTGAAGCTTTCTTT. This encodes CASSVREGDTEAFF.

The sample holds a few counts of this clone. The chain couples TRBV6-1 to TRBJ1-3; no clear D gene. From germline, CDR1 is MNHNS and CDR2 SASEGT. The V and J ends lost 6 bases and 8 bases respectively, with 5 bases between them. The CDR3 loop spans 10 amino acids. CDR3 nucleotides: TGTGCCAGCAGCGAGCACACCATATATTTT. It encodes CASSEHTIYF.

This clone was seen a few times. The chain joins TRBV7-2 to TRBJ2-2; 8 positions agree with TRBD1. The V gene's germline CDR1 is SGHTA and CDR2 FQGNSA. V trimming: 5 bases; J trimming: 6 bases; junction bases outside the gene matches: 5. This CDR3 region has 14 residues. As DNA, the CDR3 is TGTGCCAGCAGCCTAAGACAGGGGCCCGGGGAGCTGTTTTTT. As protein: CASSLRQGPGELFF.

This clone was found a few times. The chain carries TRBV20-1 and TRBJ2-3; 13 bases fit TRBD2. V lost 1 base to trimming and J lost 2 bases; unmatched junction nucleotides: 9. Per germline, CDR1 DFQATT and CDR2 SNEGSKA (reference sequence). This CDR3 is 18 amino acids long. CDR3 sequence reads: CSARGSGLAGANTDTQYF. As DNA, the CDR3 is TGCAGTGCTAGAGGATCCGGACTAGCGGGGGCCAACACAGATACGCAGTATTTT.

The table lists this clone with many counts. The chain links TRBV10-3 to TRBJ1-2, with 9 positions matching TRBD1. Germline V CDR1 and CDR2: ENHRY, SYGVKD. CDR3 length: 16 amino acids. With V trimmed by 10 bases and J by 4 bases, 16 bases remained unmatched. Here the CDR3 reads CATLRDRVWDTYGYTF. In nucleotides, the CDR3 is TGTGCCACGCTGCGGGACAGGGTGTGGGACACCTATGGCTACACCTTC.